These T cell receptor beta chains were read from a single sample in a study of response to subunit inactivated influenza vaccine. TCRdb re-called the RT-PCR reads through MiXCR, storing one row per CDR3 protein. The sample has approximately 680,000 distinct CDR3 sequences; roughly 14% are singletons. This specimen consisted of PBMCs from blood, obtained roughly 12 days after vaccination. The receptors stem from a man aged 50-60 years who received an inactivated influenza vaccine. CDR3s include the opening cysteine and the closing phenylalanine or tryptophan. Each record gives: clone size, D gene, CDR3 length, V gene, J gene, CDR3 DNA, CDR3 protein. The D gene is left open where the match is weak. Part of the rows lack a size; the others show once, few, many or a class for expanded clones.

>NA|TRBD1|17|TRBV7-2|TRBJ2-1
TGTGCCAGCAGCTTAGCGCTACCGGGACAGGGGATGAATGAGCAGTTCTTC
CASSLALPGQGMNEQFF
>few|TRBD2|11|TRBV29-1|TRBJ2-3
TGCAGCGTGACTAGCCCAGATACGCAGTATTTT
CSVTSPDTQYF
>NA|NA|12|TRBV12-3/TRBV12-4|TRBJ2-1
TGTGCCAGCGGCTCCCCCCCGAATGAGCAGTTCTTC
CASGSPPNEQFF
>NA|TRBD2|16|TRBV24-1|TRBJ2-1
TGTGCCACCAGTGATTCTAGCGGGAACTCCTACAATGAGCAGTTCTTC
CATSDSSGNSYNEQFF
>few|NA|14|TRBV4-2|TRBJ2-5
TGTGCCAGCAGCCAAGAACTGTTCGCAGAGACCCAGTACTTC
CASSQELFAETQYF
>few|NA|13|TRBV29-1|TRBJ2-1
TGCAGCGTTGGGGGGGCACCCTACAATGAGCAGTTCTTC
CSVGGAPYNEQFF
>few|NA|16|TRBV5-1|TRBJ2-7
TGCGCCAGCAGCCTCTCCGCGGGGACTTTATCCTACGAGCAGTACTTC
CASSLSAGTLSYEQYF
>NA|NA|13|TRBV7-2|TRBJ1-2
TGTGCCAGCAGCTCTCCACCGAACTATGGCTACACCTTC
CASSSPPNYGYTF
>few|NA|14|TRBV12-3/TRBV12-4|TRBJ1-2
TGTGCCAGCAGTTTGCTGGGCGGTTCTCGGGGCTACACCTTC
CASSLLGGSRGYTF
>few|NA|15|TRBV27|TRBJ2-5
TGTGCCAGCAAAAACTTCTTTGCAGGAGAAGAGACCCAGTACTTC
CASKNFFAGEETQYF